The 22 T cell receptor beta chains listed next were all sequenced from one sample in a study of radiation and T cells in renal cell carcinoma (dated by TCRdb to 2019 to 2021). The library was produced with the immunoSEQ multiplex PCR assay. TCRdb carries this immuneACCESS record with in-frame sequences only. Its versions omit some clonotypes, under half of them owing to an unresolved V gene in the studies checked, with the rest unexplained. This sample lists some 81,000 clones; 89% were detected once. Together, the top ten hold 5% to 7.5% of the sample. The sample's time point label, in plain terms: blood 4 weeks post-SBRT, at nephrectomy. Explained via the paper, the treatment or condition label denotes: 15 Gy SBRT to primary tumor, nephrectomy 4 weeks later. Sequenced material: blood, taken from a patient whose treatment included radiotherapy and nephrectomy. The receptors stem from a woman in her 70s with renal cell carcinoma.

The chain combines TRBV6-5 with TRBJ1-1, with TRBD1 as a possible D gene (5 bases). Germline V gene lookup returns CDR1 MNHEY and CDR2 SVGAGI. Trimming stripped 0 bases from V and 4 bases from J, with 15 bases between. CDR3 length: 16 residues. CDR3 sequence (DNA): TGTGCCAGCAGTTACTCAGGGGCTATAGGGGTCACTGAAGCTTTCTTT. It codes for CASSYSGAIGVTEAFF.

The sample holds one count of this clone. The gene calls are TRBV19 and TRBJ2-5; a possible D gene is TRBD2 (6 bases). This CDR3 is 13 amino acids long. With 9 bases removed from V and 9 bases from J, the gap between germline ends came to 20 bases. Germline CDR1 LNHDA, CDR2 SQIVND (reference sequence). DNA of the CDR3: TGTGCCAGCGGGGAGGACGTGGGCCGTCCCCAGTACTTC. Its protein is CASGEDVGRPQYF.

The chain employs TRBV27 and TRBJ2-3, with 7 bases lining up with TRBD2. With V trimmed by 8 bases and J by 0 bases, 5 bases remained unmatched. Germline V gene lookup returns CDR1 MNHEY and CDR2 SMNVEV (reference sequence). The CDR3 is made up of 14 amino acids. CDR3 loop: CASRAAGSTDTQYF. The DNA of the CDR3 is TGTGCCAGCCGGGCAGCGGGGAGCACAGATACGCAGTATTTT.

The gene calls are TRBV9 and TRBJ2-2; D remains ambiguous. Germline V gives CDR1 SGDLS, CDR2 YYNGEE. The CDR3 is 12 residues long. Trimming pared 3 bases from V and 5 bases from J, leaving 5 bases between. CDR3 loop: CASSGETGELFF. DNA for the CDR3: TGTGCCAGCAGCGGGGAAACCGGGGAGCTGTTTTTT.

The chain is built from TRBV27 and TRBJ1-1, with D tentatively TRBD1 (5 bases). V was pared by 6 bases and J by 3 bases, with 11 bases between. The length of the CDR3 is 13 residues. Germline values: CDR1 MNHEY, CDR2 SMNVEV (reference sequence). The CDR3 reads CASRSGTYTEAFF. CDR3 nucleotide sequence: TGTGCCAGCAGATCTGGGACCTACACTGAAGCTTTCTTT.

This sequence joins TRBV30 and TRBJ2-1, with 8 bases that match TRBD2. Germline CDR1 is GTSNPN and CDR2 is SVGIG (reference sequence). Unmatched junction bases numbered 7, after V lost 5 bases and J lost 7 bases. CDR3 length: 13 amino acids. In nucleotides, the CDR3 is TGTGCCTGGGCCGGGACTAGGAGGAATGAGCAGTTCTTC. As protein: CAWAGTRRNEQFF.

The V gene is TRBV6-6, the J gene TRBJ2-7; D remains unclear. V lost 7 bases to trimming and J lost 2 bases, with 18 bases between them. The CDR3 contains 15 residues. Germline V gene lookup returns CDR1 MNHNY and CDR2 SVGAGI (reference sequence). CDR3 amino acids: CASTPGSARTYEQYF. The CDR3 DNA reads as TGTGCCAGCACCCCCGGGTCGGCAAGGACCTACGAGCAGTACTTC.

CDR3 region: CASSEGPTASGYTF. CDR3 bases: TGTGCCAGCAGTGAGGGACCCACTGCGAGTGGCTACACCTTC. The chain has TRBV6-1 and TRBJ1-2, with D maybe TRBD1 (5 bases). The germline gives CDR1 MNHNS, CDR2 SASEGT. CDR3 length: 14 amino acids. The V end was cut by 3 bases, the J end by 7 bases, with 15 bases between.

A single count supports this clone. The rearrangement uses TRBV29-1 and TRBJ2-5; D is unresolved. The end of the DNA aligns better with TRBJ2-7, so the J call may be wrong. Germline CDR1 SQVTM, CDR2 ANQGSEA. The CDR3 is 12 residues long. In DNA, the CDR3 is TGCAGCGTTGAAGCCCGTCCAGCCGAGCAGTACTTC. Protein sequence: CSVEARPAEQYF.

This clone was counted only a few times. The chain employs TRBV6-5 and TRBJ2-7, with D perhaps matching TRBD1 (6 bases). The V and J ends lost 7 bases and 5 bases respectively, with 9 bases between them. Germline CDR1 is MNHEY and CDR2 is SVGAGI. The CDR3 consists of 11 residues. The CDR3 nucleotides are TGTGCCAGCACAGGGGTGCACGAGCAGTACTTC. This translates into CASTGVHEQYF.

In the case of this clone: The same CDR3 arises from other DNA sequences in this sample as well. CDR3 residues: CASSSQGYEQYF. The CDR3, as DNA: TGTGCCAGCAGCTCACAGGGCTACGAGCAGTACTTC. The chain employs TRBV7-2 and TRBJ2-7, with D possibly matching TRBD1 (6 bases). The CDR3 sequence is 12 residues long. CDR1 and CDR2 (germline): SGHTA, FQGNSA. Trimming removed 4 bases at V and 3 bases at J, with 7 bases between.

The genes are TRBV28 and TRBJ1-4; TRBD1 is a possible D gene (5 bases). Germline CDR1 MDHEN, CDR2 SYDVKM. The CDR3 spans 13 residues. V was pared by 6 bases and J by 5 bases, with 10 bases between. The chain's CDR3 is CASSRQPNEKLFF. Written as DNA, the CDR3 is TGTGCCAGCAGCCGACAGCCGAATGAAAAACTGTTTTTT.

The J gene is TRBJ1-5, the V gene TRBV5-1; TRBD1 might be the D (5 bases). The germline V gene has CDR1 SGHRS and CDR2 YFSETQ. The CDR3 totals 21 residues. Trimming took off 3 bases at V and 0 bases at J, with 28 bases between the two ends. CDR3 nucleotide sequence: TGCGCCAGCAGCTCCACTCCAAATTTGGCGACAGTTCCCCATAGCAATCAGCCCCAGCATTTT. Its translation: CASSSTPNLATVPHSNQPQHF.

V is TRBV9 and J is TRBJ2-1; 11 bases line up with TRBD2. CDR3 size: 17 residues. With 0 bases clipped from V and 5 bases from J, the junction kept 7 bases outside the gene matches. CDR1 SGDLS and CDR2 YYNGEE come from the germline V gene. The CDR3 DNA sequence: TGTGCCAGCAGCGTAGCCCAAGGGACTAGCGGAGACAATGAGCAGTTCTTC. The encoded protein is CASSVAQGTSGDNEQFF. Using reference TRBV9 and TRBJ2-1 for the parts outside the CDR3, the full variable domain is DSGVTQTPKHLITATGQRVTLRCSPRSGDLSVYWYQQSLDQGLQFLIQYYNGEERAKGNILERFSAQQFPDLHSELNLSSLELGDSALYFCASSVAQGTSGDNEQFFGPGTRLTVL.

The chain combines TRBV19 with TRBJ2-5, with 9 nucleotides matching TRBD1. The CDR3 totals 14 residues. CDR1 and CDR2 from the germline V gene are LNHDA and SQIVND (reference sequence). After removal of 5 bases from V and 7 bases from J, the junction contained 8 bases not matched to a gene. CDR3 coding DNA: TGTGCCAGTAGTTCCTTGGGACAGGGAGGGACCCAGTACTTC. Translating gives CASSSLGQGGTQYF.

This clone was picked up a small number of times. The chain is built from TRBV15 and TRBJ1-1; unclear D gene. The CDR3 consists of 14 residues. The ends were cut back, 5 bases at V and 2 bases at J, with 12 bases in the middle. The V gene's germline CDR1 is LNHNV and CDR2 YYDKDF (reference sequence). Here the CDR3 DNA reads TGTGCCACCAGCCGGGCGACTACAAACACTGAAGCTTTCTTT. Encoded protein: CATSRATTNTEAFF.

The V call is TRBV6-5, the J call TRBJ2-5; possible D gene TRBD2, 6 bases. Trimming removed 2 bases from V and 5 bases from J, with 12 bases in between. Germline V CDR1 and CDR2: MNHEY, SVGAGI. The CDR3 sequence is 14 residues long. CDR3 loop: CASSYPAREETQYF. DNA for the CDR3: TGTGCCAGCAGTTACCCGGCTCGGGAGGAGACCCAGTACTTC.

The chain combines TRBV7-6 with TRBJ2-3; possibly TRBD1 for D (6 bases). CDR1 and CDR2 (germline): SGHVS, FNYEAQ. CDR3 length: 16 residues. The V gene lost 6 bases and the J gene lost 4 bases, with 20 bases spanning the gap. DNA of the CDR3: TGTGCCAGCAGTTCGTTCCGGGACAAGGGGGCAGATACGCAGTATTTT. Protein product: CASSSFRDKGADTQYF.

This clone came up once. The chain carries TRBV15 and TRBJ1-1; no definite D call. The CDR3 runs to 17 residues. V was shortened by 1 base and J by 2 bases, with 17 bases between the two germline ends. Germline-derived CDR1 and CDR2 are LNHNV and YYDKDF (reference sequence). The CDR3 here is CATSRGHLGGTNTEAFF. The CDR3 nucleotides are TGTGCCACCAGCAGAGGCCACCTAGGAGGAACCAACACTGAAGCTTTCTTT.

This chain connects TRBV4-1 to TRBJ1-6; D may be TRBD1 (5 bases). The CDR3 extends over 15 amino acids. Per the germline V gene, CDR1 is MGHRA and CDR2 is YSYEKL. V lost 4 bases to trimming and J lost 9 bases, with 16 bases between them. The CDR3: CASSPIGGSGSPLHF. DNA for the CDR3: TGCGCCAGCAGCCCTATTGGGGGGTCCGGTTCACCCCTCCACTTT.

The chain joins TRBV9 to TRBJ2-3, with a weak D call TRBD1 (5 bases). The CDR3 contains 16 residues. From germline, CDR1 is SGDLS and CDR2 YYNGEE. The V gene lost 6 bases and the J gene lost 3 bases, with 20 bases spanning the gap. CDR3 sequence reads: CASTPSVWGRTDTQYF. CDR3 bases: TGTGCCAGCACCCCTTCCGTCTGGGGCCGGACAGATACGCAGTATTTT.

The chain uses TRBV20-1 and TRBJ1-5; D gene uncertain. With 7 bases removed from V and 3 bases from J, the gap between germline ends came to 7 bases. The V gene's germline CDR1 is DFQATT and CDR2 SNEGSKA (reference sequence). The CDR3 covers 11 residues. CDR3 in DNA: TGCAGTGGTACGGACAATCAGCCCCAGCATTTT. Amino acid sequence: CSGTDNQPQHF.